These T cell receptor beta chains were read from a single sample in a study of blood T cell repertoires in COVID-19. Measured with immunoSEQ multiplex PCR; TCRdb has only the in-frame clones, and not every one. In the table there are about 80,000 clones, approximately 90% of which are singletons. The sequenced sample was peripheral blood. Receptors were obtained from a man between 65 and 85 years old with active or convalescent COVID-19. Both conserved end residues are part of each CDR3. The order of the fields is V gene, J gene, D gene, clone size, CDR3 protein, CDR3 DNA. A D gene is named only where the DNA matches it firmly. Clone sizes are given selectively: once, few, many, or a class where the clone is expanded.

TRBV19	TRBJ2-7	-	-	CASSGLGLGYEQYF	TGTGCCAGTAGTGGTCTAGGACTCGGCTACGAGCAGTACTTC
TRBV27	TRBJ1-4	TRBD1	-	CASSYTNIPDRATNEKLFF	TGTGCCAGCAGTTACACTAACATCCCCGACAGGGCGACTAATGAAAAACTGTTTTTT
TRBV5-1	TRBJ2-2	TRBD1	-	CASKSGQGYTGELFF	TGCGCCAGCAAGTCGGGACAGGGGTACACCGGGGAGCTGTTTTTT
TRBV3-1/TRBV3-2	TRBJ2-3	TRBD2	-	CASSQLLAGEDTQYF	TGTGCCAGCAGCCAACTACTAGCGGGTGAAGATACGCAGTATTTT
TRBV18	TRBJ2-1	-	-	CASSPPGAGRSYNEQFF	TGTGCCAGCTCACCACCGGGCGCAGGGCGCTCCTACAATGAGCAGTTCTTC
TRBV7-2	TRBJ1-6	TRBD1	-	CASSHGQAVNSPLHF	TGTGCCAGCAGCCACGGACAGGCCGTCAATTCACCCCTCCACTTT
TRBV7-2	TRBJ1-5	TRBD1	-	CASSWTGYSNQPQHF	TGTGCCAGCAGCTGGACAGGGTATAGCAATCAGCCCCAGCATTTT
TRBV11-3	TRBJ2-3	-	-	CASSRGLGQTNFNSTDTQYF	TGTGCCAGCAGCCGAGGGCTTGGGCAGACAAATTTTAATAGCACAGATACGCAGTATTTT
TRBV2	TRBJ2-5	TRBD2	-	CASSEAALGLAGGPEETQYF	TGTGCCAGCAGTGAAGCGGCCTTAGGACTAGCGGGGGGGCCAGAAGAGACCCAGTACTTC
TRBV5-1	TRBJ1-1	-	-	CASSTTDKNTEAFF	TGCGCCAGCAGCACGACGGACAAGAACACTGAAGCTTTCTTT
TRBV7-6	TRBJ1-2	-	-	CASSLAQGAGYTF	TGTGCCAGCAGCTTAGCGCAAGGGGCTGGCTACACCTTC
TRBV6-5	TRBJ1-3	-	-	CASSYDSRSGNTIYF	TGTGCCAGCAGTTACGACAGTCGCTCTGGAAACACCATATATTTT
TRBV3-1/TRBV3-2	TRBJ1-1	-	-	CASSQVGAGNEAFF	TGTGCCAGCAGCCAAGTGGGGGCTGGAAATGAAGCTTTCTTT
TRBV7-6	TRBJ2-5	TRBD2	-	CASSKGLAVEETQYF	TGTGCCAGCAGCAAGGGACTAGCGGTCGAAGAGACCCAGTACTTC
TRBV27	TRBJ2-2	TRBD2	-	CASSWGRDTGELFF	TGTGCCAGCAGTTGGGGGAGGGACACCGGGGAGCTGTTTTTT
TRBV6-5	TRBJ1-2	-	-	CASSYSEAWSYGYTF	TGTGCCAGCAGTTACTCCGAGGCGTGGAGCTATGGCTACACCTTC
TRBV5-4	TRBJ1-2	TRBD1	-	CASSPGQGVAGYTF	TGTGCCAGCAGCCCGGGACAGGGGGTCGCTGGCTACACCTTC
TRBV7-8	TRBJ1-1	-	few	CASSLVGGRWTEAFF	TGTGCCAGCAGCTTAGTGGGGGGGCGGTGGACTGAAGCTTTCTTT
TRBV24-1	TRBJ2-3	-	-	CATSGSGRDTQYF	TGTGCCACCAGTGGATCAGGGCGAGATACGCAGTATTTT
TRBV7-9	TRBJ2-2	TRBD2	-	CASSPRGAGTGELFF	TGTGCCAGCAGCCCGCGGGGGGCGGGGACCGGGGAGCTGTTTTTT
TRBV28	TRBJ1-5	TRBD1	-	CASVQGLGKQPQHF	TGTGCCAGCGTACAGGGGCTTGGGAAACAGCCCCAGCATTTT
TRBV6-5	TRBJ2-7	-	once	CASSYSGGGSYEQYF	TGTGCCAGCAGTTACTCAGGGGGGGGTTCCTACGAGCAGTACTTC
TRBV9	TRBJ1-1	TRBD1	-	CASSATGQNTEAFF	TGTGCCAGCAGCGCGACAGGGCAGAACACTGAAGCTTTCTTT
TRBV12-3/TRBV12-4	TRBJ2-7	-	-	CASGRGAPYEQYF	TGTGCCAGCGGCCGGGGGGCCCCCTACGAGCAGTACTTC
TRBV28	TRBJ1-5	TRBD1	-	CASNVQGLDQPQHF	TGTGCCAGCAACGTACAGGGGTTAGATCAGCCCCAGCATTTT
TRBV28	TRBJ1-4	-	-	CASSLWELQGTGEKLFF	TGTGCCAGCAGTTTATGGGAACTACAGGGAACAGGCGAAAAACTGTTTTTT
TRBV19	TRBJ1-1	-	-	CASSPQGRRAGGNTEAFF	TGTGCCAGTAGCCCCCAAGGAAGGAGGGCAGGAGGGAACACTGAAGCTTTCTTT
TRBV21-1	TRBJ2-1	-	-	CASSKETPGLAGGLGSYNEQFF	TGTGCCAGCAGCAAGGAGACACCGGGACTAGCGGGGGGGTTGGGTTCCTACAATGAGCAGTTCTTC
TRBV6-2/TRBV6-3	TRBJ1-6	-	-	CASSRGQPYNSPLHF	TGTGCCAGCAGTCGCGGACAGCCTTATAATTCACCCCTCCACTTT
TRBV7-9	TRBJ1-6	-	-	CASSETRDSPLHF	TGTGCCAGCAGCGAAACCAGGGATTCACCCCTCCACTTT